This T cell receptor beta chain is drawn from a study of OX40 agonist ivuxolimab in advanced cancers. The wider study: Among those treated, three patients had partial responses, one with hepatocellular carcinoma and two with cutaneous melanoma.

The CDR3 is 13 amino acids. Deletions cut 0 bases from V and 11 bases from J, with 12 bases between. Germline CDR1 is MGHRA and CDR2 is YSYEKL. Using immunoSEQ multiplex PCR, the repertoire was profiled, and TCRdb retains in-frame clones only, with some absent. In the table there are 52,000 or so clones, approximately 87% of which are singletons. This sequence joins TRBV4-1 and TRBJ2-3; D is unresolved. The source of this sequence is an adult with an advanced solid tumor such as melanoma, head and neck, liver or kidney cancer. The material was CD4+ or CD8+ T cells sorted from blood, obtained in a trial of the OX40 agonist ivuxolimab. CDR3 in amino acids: CASSQDPLVLQYF. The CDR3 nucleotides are TGCGCCAGCAGCCAAGATCCCCTCGTATTGCAGTATTTT.